The rows below give T cell receptor beta chains drawn from one sample of a study of T cell changes during pregnancy in multiple sclerosis. Here immunoSEQ multiplex PCR was the method, and the copy in TCRdb shows in-frame clones only, minus some. Of about 50,000 clones listed, 80% to 95% were seen once; the top ten hold around 0.73%. This specimen consisted of CD4+ T cells from peripheral blood mononuclear cells, obtained in the third trimester of pregnancy. These receptor sequences come from a female donor with multiple sclerosis, enrolled in a pregnancy study. Each CDR3 is given with its conserved first and last residue. The order of the fields is clone size, V gene, J gene, D gene, CDR3 protein, CDR3 DNA. D genes are given only for firm matches. The size of a clone is reported for some rows only, either as once, few or many, or as a class for expanded clones.

clone size: -; V gene: TRBV4-3; J gene: TRBJ2-7; D gene: -; CDR3 protein: CASSQDGLPYEQYF; CDR3 DNA: TGCGCCAGCAGCCAAGATGGACTACCCTACGAGCAGTACTTC
clone size: -; V gene: TRBV7-3; J gene: TRBJ2-2; D gene: -; CDR3 protein: CASSLTPSNTGELFF; CDR3 DNA: TGTGCCAGCAGCTTAACTCCCAGTAACACCGGGGAGCTGTTTTTT
clone size: -; V gene: TRBV5-1; J gene: TRBJ2-2; D gene: -; CDR3 protein: CASRSGSNTGELFF; CDR3 DNA: TGCGCCAGCAGGTCAGGGTCGAACACCGGGGAGCTGTTTTTT
clone size: -; V gene: TRBV7-8; J gene: TRBJ1-1; D gene: -; CDR3 protein: CASSPGRGNTEAFF; CDR3 DNA: TGTGCCAGCAGCCCCGGCAGGGGAAACACTGAAGCTTTCTTT
clone size: -; V gene: TRBV12-2; J gene: TRBJ1-5; D gene: -; CDR3 protein: CASRLVGARRLCSNQPQHF; CDR3 DNA: TGTGCAAGTCGCTTAGTGGGGGCCCGGCGACTTTGTAGCAATCAGCCCCAGCATTTT
clone size: once; V gene: TRBV9; J gene: TRBJ2-3; D gene: -; CDR3 protein: CASSVEPGPPDTQYF; CDR3 DNA: TGTGCCAGCAGCGTAGAACCAGGCCCGCCAGATACGCAGTATTTT
clone size: -; V gene: TRBV5-8; J gene: TRBJ2-3; D gene: TRBD2; CDR3 protein: CASSSRAGGPRLRDTQYF; CDR3 DNA: TGTGCCAGCAGCTCTAGAGCGGGGGGGCCGAGGCTGAGAGATACGCAGTATTTT
clone size: -; V gene: TRBV7-9; J gene: TRBJ1-5; D gene: -; CDR3 protein: CASSQQGRTQHF; CDR3 DNA: TGTGCCAGCAGCCAACAGGGAAGGACCCAGCATTTT
clone size: -; V gene: TRBV7-9; J gene: TRBJ2-3; D gene: -; CDR3 protein: CASSSTDTQYF; CDR3 DNA: TGTGCCAGCAGCTCTACAGATACGCAGTATTTT
clone size: -; V gene: TRBV19; J gene: TRBJ2-2; D gene: TRBD1; CDR3 protein: CASNGGQGALFF; CDR3 DNA: TGTGCCAGTAACGGGGGACAGGGTGCGCTGTTTTTT
clone size: -; V gene: TRBV7-9; J gene: TRBJ2-3; D gene: TRBD2; CDR3 protein: CASSPVRSGGKDTQYF; CDR3 DNA: TGTGCCAGCAGCCCGGTGCGTAGCGGGGGAAAAGATACGCAGTATTTT
clone size: -; V gene: TRBV9; J gene: TRBJ2-7; D gene: TRBD1; CDR3 protein: CASSVAGQGSEQYF; CDR3 DNA: TGTGCCAGCAGCGTAGCAGGACAGGGGTCCGAGCAGTACTTC
clone size: -; V gene: TRBV6-1; J gene: TRBJ1-4; D gene: -; CDR3 protein: CASSSYSTGAEKLFF; CDR3 DNA: TGTGCCAGCAGCTCTTATTCCACCGGTGCTGAAAAACTGTTTTTT
clone size: -; V gene: TRBV9; J gene: TRBJ2-5; D gene: TRBD2; CDR3 protein: CASSPGVAGGSQETQYF; CDR3 DNA: TGTGCCAGCAGCCCAGGGGTAGCGGGGGGTTCCCAAGAGACCCAGTACTTC
clone size: -; V gene: TRBV27; J gene: TRBJ1-2; D gene: -; CDR3 protein: CASSLNRATNYGYTF; CDR3 DNA: TGTGCCAGCAGTCTGAACAGGGCCACTAACTATGGCTACACCTTC
clone size: -; V gene: TRBV4-2; J gene: TRBJ2-1; D gene: TRBD2; CDR3 protein: CASSQDLGLAGGYEQFF; CDR3 DNA: TGTGCCAGCAGCCAAGATCTCGGACTAGCGGGGGGTTATGAGCAGTTCTTC
clone size: -; V gene: TRBV18; J gene: TRBJ2-7; D gene: -; CDR3 protein: CASSPGSTPNYEQYF; CDR3 DNA: TGTGCCAGCTCTCCCGGGTCCACCCCGAACTACGAGCAGTACTTC
clone size: -; V gene: TRBV18; J gene: TRBJ2-7; D gene: -; CDR3 protein: CASSPSQGGGEQYF; CDR3 DNA: TGTGCCAGCTCACCGTCACAGGGTGGGGGCGAGCAGTACTTC
clone size: few; V gene: TRBV27; J gene: TRBJ1-2; D gene: TRBD1; CDR3 protein: CASSPSGTGNSGYTF; CDR3 DNA: TGTGCCAGCAGTCCTTCCGGGACAGGGAACTCCGGCTACACCTTC
clone size: -; V gene: TRBV5-1; J gene: TRBJ1-1; D gene: -; CDR3 protein: CASSLGLDSEAFF; CDR3 DNA: TGCGCCAGCAGCTTGGGCCTGGACTCTGAAGCTTTCTTT
clone size: -; V gene: TRBV7-2; J gene: TRBJ1-2; D gene: TRBD1; CDR3 protein: CASSPGTGGYGYTF; CDR3 DNA: TGTGCCAGCAGCCCGGGGACAGGGGGCTATGGCTACACCTTC
clone size: -; V gene: TRBV27; J gene: TRBJ2-5; D gene: TRBD1; CDR3 protein: CASSLARGTGARQRETQYF; CDR3 DNA: TGTGCCAGCAGTTTAGCTAGGGGGACAGGGGCGCGACAGAGGGAGACCCAGTACTTC
clone size: -; V gene: TRBV5-1; J gene: TRBJ2-7; D gene: TRBD2; CDR3 protein: CASSLLAGAYEQYF; CDR3 DNA: TGCGCCAGCAGCTTGCTAGCGGGCGCCTACGAGCAGTACTTC
clone size: -; V gene: TRBV7-9; J gene: TRBJ2-4; D gene: TRBD1; CDR3 protein: CASSFPGQGAAKNIQYF; CDR3 DNA: TGTGCCAGCAGCTTTCCGGGACAGGGGGCGGCCAAAAACATTCAGTACTTC
clone size: -; V gene: TRBV2; J gene: TRBJ1-5; D gene: -; CDR3 protein: CASREQGSNQPQHF; CDR3 DNA: TGTGCCAGCAGGGAACAGGGTAGCAATCAGCCCCAGCATTTT
clone size: -; V gene: TRBV10-1; J gene: TRBJ2-3; D gene: TRBD1; CDR3 protein: CASLGDRGPPRTQYF; CDR3 DNA: TGCGCCAGCTTAGGGGACAGGGGCCCACCCCGTACGCAGTATTTT
clone size: -; V gene: TRBV29-1; J gene: TRBJ1-1; D gene: -; CDR3 protein: CSARDTGGRDTEAFF; CDR3 DNA: TGCAGCGCTCGAGATACGGGGGGGAGAGACACTGAAGCTTTCTTT
clone size: -; V gene: TRBV5-4; J gene: TRBJ2-5; D gene: TRBD2; CDR3 protein: CAAGARLAGPQETQYF; CDR3 DNA: TGTGCCGCGGGGGCGAGACTAGCGGGCCCCCAGGAGACCCAGTACTTC
clone size: -; V gene: TRBV9; J gene: TRBJ2-7; D gene: TRBD1; CDR3 protein: CASSVGPLGTGSYEQYF; CDR3 DNA: TGTGCCAGCAGCGTAGGACCCCTAGGGACAGGGTCCTACGAGCAGTACTTC
clone size: few; V gene: TRBV11-2; J gene: TRBJ1-1; D gene: -; CDR3 protein: CASSLLTRPSEAFF; CDR3 DNA: TGTGCCAGCAGCTTATTAACGCGCCCATCCGAAGCTTTCTTT
clone size: -; V gene: TRBV11-3; J gene: TRBJ1-2; D gene: TRBD1; CDR3 protein: CASSFSDRVGYTF; CDR3 DNA: TGTGCCAGCAGCTTCAGTGACAGGGTCGGCTACACCTTC
clone size: -; V gene: TRBV9; J gene: TRBJ2-6; D gene: -; CDR3 protein: CASSVVVSGANVLTF; CDR3 DNA: TGTGCCAGCAGCGTAGTCGTCTCTGGGGCCAACGTCCTGACTTTC
clone size: -; V gene: TRBV18; J gene: TRBJ1-2; D gene: TRBD1; CDR3 protein: CASSPSRDRGLSYGYTF; CDR3 DNA: TGTGCCAGCTCACCTTCCCGGGACAGGGGGCTTAGCTATGGCTACACCTTC
clone size: few; V gene: TRBV4-3; J gene: TRBJ2-3; D gene: -; CDR3 protein: CASSQFGLAFTDTQYF; CDR3 DNA: TGCGCCAGCAGCCAATTCGGCCTAGCCTTCACAGATACGCAGTATTTT
clone size: -; V gene: TRBV5-4; J gene: TRBJ1-4; D gene: -; CDR3 protein: CASSLGGRQVKKLFF; CDR3 DNA: TGTGCCAGCAGCTTGGGAGGGAGGCAGGTGAAAAAACTGTTTTTT
clone size: -; V gene: TRBV18; J gene: TRBJ1-6; D gene: TRBD1; CDR3 protein: CASSQGTANSPLHF; CDR3 DNA: TGTGCCAGCTCACAGGGGACAGCGAATTCACCCCTCCACTTT
clone size: -; V gene: TRBV5-6; J gene: TRBJ1-2; D gene: -; CDR3 protein: CASSLAAGANYGYTF; CDR3 DNA: TGTGCCAGCAGCTTGGCCGCAGGGGCTAACTATGGCTACACCTTC
clone size: -; V gene: TRBV18; J gene: TRBJ2-3; D gene: -; CDR3 protein: CASSPVPETRTDTQYF; CDR3 DNA: TGTGCCAGCTCACCCGTGCCAGAGACACGCACAGATACGCAGTATTTT
clone size: -; V gene: TRBV4-1; J gene: TRBJ2-7; D gene: -; CDR3 protein: CASSQDGARNEQYF; CDR3 DNA: TGCGCCAGCAGCCAAGATGGGGCTAGGAACGAGCAGTACTTC
clone size: -; V gene: TRBV19; J gene: TRBJ2-2; D gene: TRBD2; CDR3 protein: CASSVGLAGTGELFF; CDR3 DNA: TGTGCCAGTAGCGTCGGACTAGCGGGCACCGGGGAGCTGTTTTTT
clone size: -; V gene: TRBV30; J gene: TRBJ1-2; D gene: TRBD1; CDR3 protein: CAWSARQGVGYTF; CDR3 DNA: TGTGCCTGGAGTGCTCGACAGGGGGTCGGCTACACCTTC
clone size: -; V gene: TRBV2; J gene: TRBJ1-1; D gene: TRBD1; CDR3 protein: CASSRQGKSTEAFF; CDR3 DNA: TGTGCCAGCAGTCGACAGGGTAAGAGCACTGAAGCTTTCTTT
clone size: -; V gene: TRBV27; J gene: TRBJ2-7; D gene: TRBD1; CDR3 protein: CASRWDRSSYEQYF; CDR3 DNA: TGTGCCAGCAGATGGGACAGGAGCTCCTACGAGCAGTACTTC
clone size: -; V gene: TRBV6-5; J gene: TRBJ2-4; D gene: TRBD1; CDR3 protein: CASSYSRPGQGNIQYF; CDR3 DNA: TGTGCCAGCAGTTACTCCAGACCCGGACAGGGGAACATTCAGTACTTC
clone size: -; V gene: TRBV9; J gene: TRBJ1-6; D gene: TRBD1; CDR3 protein: CASSTDRGGSPLHF; CDR3 DNA: TGTGCCAGCAGCACGGACAGGGGGGGGTCACCCCTCCACTTT
clone size: -; V gene: TRBV7-2; J gene: TRBJ2-3; D gene: TRBD2; CDR3 protein: CASSLSSGRFDTQYF; CDR3 DNA: TGTGCCAGCAGCTTGTCGAGCGGGAGGTTTGATACGCAGTATTTT
clone size: -; V gene: TRBV28; J gene: TRBJ2-1; D gene: TRBD2; CDR3 protein: CASSLFIGGAVNNEQFF; CDR3 DNA: TGTGCCAGCAGTTTATTTATCGGGGGGGCCGTTAACAATGAGCAGTTCTTC
clone size: -; V gene: TRBV5-5; J gene: TRBJ1-4; D gene: -; CDR3 protein: CASSLRQGVGEKLFF; CDR3 DNA: TGTGCCAGCAGCTTGCGTCAGGGCGTAGGGGAAAAACTGTTTTTT
clone size: -; V gene: TRBV27; J gene: TRBJ2-4; D gene: TRBD1; CDR3 protein: CASSLFQGVAKNIQYF; CDR3 DNA: TGTGCCAGCAGCCTTTTTCAGGGGGTAGCCAAAAACATTCAGTACTTC
clone size: -; V gene: TRBV5-5; J gene: TRBJ1-4; D gene: -; CDR3 protein: CASSLYETATNEKLFF; CDR3 DNA: TGTGCCAGCAGCTTGTATGAGACAGCAACTAATGAAAAACTGTTTTTT
clone size: -; V gene: TRBV6-5; J gene: TRBJ2-7; D gene: -; CDR3 protein: CASSYGRGKARYEQYF; CDR3 DNA: TGTGCCAGCAGTTATGGTAGAGGGAAGGCTAGGTACGAGCAGTACTTC
clone size: -; V gene: TRBV6-6; J gene: TRBJ2-3; D gene: TRBD2; CDR3 protein: CASRAAGLADTQYF; CDR3 DNA: TGTGCCAGCAGGGCAGCGGGACTAGCGGATACGCAGTATTTT
clone size: -; V gene: TRBV7-3; J gene: TRBJ1-1; D gene: -; CDR3 protein: CASSQQENTEAFF; CDR3 DNA: TGTGCCAGCAGCCAACAGGAGAACACTGAAGCTTTCTTT